This T cell receptor (beta chain) was sequenced during a study of PD-1 blockade in mismatch repair-deficient tumors. Data came from immunoSEQ multiplex PCR; TCRdb stores just in-frame clones and leaves some out. The sample lists some 19,000 clones, approximately 80% occurring once. Overall study results and limits: After pembrolizumab, tumor-resident clones rose rapidly, then generally contracted before radiologic responses.

V lost 4 bases, J lost 4 bases, and 18 bases lay in between. CDR1 is SGHNT, CDR2 YYREEE, per germline (reference sequence). The CDR3 spans 15 residues. This clone was observed a few times. Its antigen is unknown. Mismatch repair deficiency was confirmed in all patients, by PCR or immunohistochemistry. The input for sequencing was PBMCs, taken 52 weeks after starting pembrolizumab. The sequence derives from an adult with mismatch repair-deficient cancer. The chain links TRBV5-4 to TRBJ2-7; D may be TRBD2 (5 bases). DNA for the CDR3: TGTGCCAGCAGCCCCCGCAGCCGGGATAGGTACGAGCAGTACTTC. Translated: CASSPRSRDRYEQYF.